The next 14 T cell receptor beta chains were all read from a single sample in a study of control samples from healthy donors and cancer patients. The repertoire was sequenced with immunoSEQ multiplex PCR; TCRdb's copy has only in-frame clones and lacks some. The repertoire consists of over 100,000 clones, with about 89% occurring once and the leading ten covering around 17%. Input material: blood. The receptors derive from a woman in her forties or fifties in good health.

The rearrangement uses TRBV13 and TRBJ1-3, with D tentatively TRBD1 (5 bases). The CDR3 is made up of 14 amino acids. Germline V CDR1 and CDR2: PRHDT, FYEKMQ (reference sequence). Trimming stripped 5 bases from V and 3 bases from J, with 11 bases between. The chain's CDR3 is CASSPRANGNTIYF. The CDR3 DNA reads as TGTGCCAGCAGCCCCAGGGCGAATGGAAACACCATATATTTT. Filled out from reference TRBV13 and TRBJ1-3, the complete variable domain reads AAGVIQSPRHLIKEKRETATLKCYPIPRHDTVYWYQQGPGQDPQFLISFYEKMQSDKGSIPDRFSAQQFSDYHSELNMSSLELGDSALYFCASSPRANGNTIYFGEGSWLTVV.

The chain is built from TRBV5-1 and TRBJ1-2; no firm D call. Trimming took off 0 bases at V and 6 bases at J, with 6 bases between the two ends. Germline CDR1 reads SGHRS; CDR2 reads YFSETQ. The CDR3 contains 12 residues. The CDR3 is CASSLDTNGYTF. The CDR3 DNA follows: TGCGCCAGCAGCTTGGACACTAATGGCTACACCTTC.

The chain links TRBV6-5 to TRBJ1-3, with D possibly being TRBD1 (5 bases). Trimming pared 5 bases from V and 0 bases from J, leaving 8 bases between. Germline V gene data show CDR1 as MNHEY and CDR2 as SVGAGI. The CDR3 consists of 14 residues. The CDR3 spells CASSQQVSGNTIYF. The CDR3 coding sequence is TGTGCCAGCAGTCAACAGGTCTCTGGAAACACCATATATTTT.

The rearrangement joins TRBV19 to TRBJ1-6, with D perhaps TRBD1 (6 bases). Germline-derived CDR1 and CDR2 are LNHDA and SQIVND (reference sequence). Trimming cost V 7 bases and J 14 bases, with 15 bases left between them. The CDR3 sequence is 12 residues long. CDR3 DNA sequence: TGTGCCAGTACCCTCGGGAGGGGGTCCCTCCACTTT. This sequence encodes CASTLGRGSLHF.

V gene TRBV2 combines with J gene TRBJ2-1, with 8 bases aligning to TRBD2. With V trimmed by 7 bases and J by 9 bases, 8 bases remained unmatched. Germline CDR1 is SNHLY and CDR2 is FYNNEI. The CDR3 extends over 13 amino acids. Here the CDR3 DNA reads TGTGCCAGCAAACGGGAGGGAATAGGTGAGCAGTTCTTC. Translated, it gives CASKREGIGEQFF.

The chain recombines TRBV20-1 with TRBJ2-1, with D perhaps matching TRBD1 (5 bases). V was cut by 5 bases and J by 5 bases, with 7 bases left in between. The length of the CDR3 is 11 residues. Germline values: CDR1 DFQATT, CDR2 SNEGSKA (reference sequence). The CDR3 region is CSAYRNNEQFF. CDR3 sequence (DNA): TGCAGTGCTTACAGGAACAATGAGCAGTTCTTC.

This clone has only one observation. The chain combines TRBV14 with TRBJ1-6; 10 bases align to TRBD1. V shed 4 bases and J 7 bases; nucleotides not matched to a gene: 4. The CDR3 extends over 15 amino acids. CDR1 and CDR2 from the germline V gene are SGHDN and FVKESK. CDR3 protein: CASSPPGQGNSPLHF. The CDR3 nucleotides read TGTGCCAGCAGCCCGCCGGGACAGGGGAATTCACCCCTCCACTTT.

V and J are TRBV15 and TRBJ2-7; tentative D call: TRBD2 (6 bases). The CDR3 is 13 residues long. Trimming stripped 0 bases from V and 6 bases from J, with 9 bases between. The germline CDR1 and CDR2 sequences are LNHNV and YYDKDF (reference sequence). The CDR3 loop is CATSRDEGGEQYF. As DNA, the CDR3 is TGTGCCACCAGCAGAGATGAGGGAGGCGAGCAGTACTTC.

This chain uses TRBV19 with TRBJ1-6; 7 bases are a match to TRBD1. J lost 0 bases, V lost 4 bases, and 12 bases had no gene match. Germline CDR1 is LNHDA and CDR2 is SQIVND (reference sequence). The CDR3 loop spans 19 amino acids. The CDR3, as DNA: TGTGCCAGTAGTAACTCTCGACAGGGAGGCGGCTCCTATAATTCACCCCTCCACTTT. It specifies CASSNSRQGGGSYNSPLHF.

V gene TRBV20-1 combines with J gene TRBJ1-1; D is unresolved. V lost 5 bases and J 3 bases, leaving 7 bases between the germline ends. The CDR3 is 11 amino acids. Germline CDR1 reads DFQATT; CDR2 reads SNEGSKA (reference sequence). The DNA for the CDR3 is TGCAGTGCTTTGATGTACACTGAAGCTTTCTTT. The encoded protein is CSALMYTEAFF.

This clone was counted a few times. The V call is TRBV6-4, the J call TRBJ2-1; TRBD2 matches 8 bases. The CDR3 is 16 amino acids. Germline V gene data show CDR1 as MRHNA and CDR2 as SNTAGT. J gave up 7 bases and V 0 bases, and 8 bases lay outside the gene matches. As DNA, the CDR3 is TGTGCCAGCAGTGACTCAGGGCTAGCGGGTCCGAATGAGCAGTTCTTC. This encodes CASSDSGLAGPNEQFF.

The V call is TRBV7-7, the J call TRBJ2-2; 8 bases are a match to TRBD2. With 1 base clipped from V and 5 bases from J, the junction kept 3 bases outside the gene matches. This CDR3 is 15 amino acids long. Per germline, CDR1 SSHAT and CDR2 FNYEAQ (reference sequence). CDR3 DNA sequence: TGTGCCAGCAGCTTAGATCCTAGCGGGACCGGGGAGCTGTTTTTT. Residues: CASSLDPSGTGELFF.

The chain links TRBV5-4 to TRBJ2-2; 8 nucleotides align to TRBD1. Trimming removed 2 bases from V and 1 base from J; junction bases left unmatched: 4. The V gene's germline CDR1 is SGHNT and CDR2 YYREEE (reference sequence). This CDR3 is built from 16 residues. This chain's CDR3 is CASSFAGTGNTGELFF. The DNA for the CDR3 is TGTGCCAGCAGCTTCGCCGGGACAGGGAACACCGGGGAGCTGTTTTTT.

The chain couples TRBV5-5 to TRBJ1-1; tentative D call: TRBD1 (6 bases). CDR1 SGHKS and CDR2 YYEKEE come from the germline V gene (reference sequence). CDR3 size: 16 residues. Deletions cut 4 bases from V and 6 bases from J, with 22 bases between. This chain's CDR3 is CASSPRDMRGRAEAFF. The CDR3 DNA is TGTGCCAGCAGCCCCCGGGACATGAGGGGGAGGGCTGAAGCTTTCTTT.